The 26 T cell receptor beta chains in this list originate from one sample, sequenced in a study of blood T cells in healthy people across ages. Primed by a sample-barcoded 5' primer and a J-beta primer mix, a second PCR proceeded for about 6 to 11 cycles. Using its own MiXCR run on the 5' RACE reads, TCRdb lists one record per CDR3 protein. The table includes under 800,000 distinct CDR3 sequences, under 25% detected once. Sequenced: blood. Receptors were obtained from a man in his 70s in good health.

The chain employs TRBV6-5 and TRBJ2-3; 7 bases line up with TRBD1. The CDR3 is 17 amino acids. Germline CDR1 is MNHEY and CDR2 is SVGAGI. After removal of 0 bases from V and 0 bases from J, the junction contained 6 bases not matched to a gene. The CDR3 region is CASSYSNSGQSTDTQYF. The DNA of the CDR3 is TGTGCCAGCAGTTACTCGAATTCGGGACAGAGCACAGATACGCAGTATTTT.

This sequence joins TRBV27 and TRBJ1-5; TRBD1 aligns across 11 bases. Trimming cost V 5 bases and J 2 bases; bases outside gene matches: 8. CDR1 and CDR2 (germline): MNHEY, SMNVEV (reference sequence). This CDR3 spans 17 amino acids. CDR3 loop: CASSTGTGGNGNQPQHF. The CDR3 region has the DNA TGTGCCAGCAGTACGGGGACAGGGGGTAACGGCAATCAGCCCCAGCATTTT.

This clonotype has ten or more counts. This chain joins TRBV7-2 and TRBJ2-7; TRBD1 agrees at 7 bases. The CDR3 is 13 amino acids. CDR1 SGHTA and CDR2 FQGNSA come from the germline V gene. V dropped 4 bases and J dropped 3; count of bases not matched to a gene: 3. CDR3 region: CASSSSGGYEQYF. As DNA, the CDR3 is TGTGCCAGCAGCTCGTCAGGGGGCTACGAGCAGTACTTC. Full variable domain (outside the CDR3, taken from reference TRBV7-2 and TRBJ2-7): GAGVSQSPSNKVTEKGKDVELRCDPISGHTALYWYRQSLGQGLEFLIYFQGNSAPDKSGLPSDRFSAERTGGSVSTLTIQRTQQEDSAVYLCASSSSGGYEQYFGPGTRLTVT.

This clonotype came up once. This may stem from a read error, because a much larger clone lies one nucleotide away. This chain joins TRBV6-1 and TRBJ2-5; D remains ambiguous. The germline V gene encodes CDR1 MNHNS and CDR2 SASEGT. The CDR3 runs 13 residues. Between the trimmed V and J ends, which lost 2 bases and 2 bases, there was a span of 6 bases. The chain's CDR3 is CASSERQQETQYF. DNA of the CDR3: TGTGCCAGCAGTGAAAGGCAGCAAGAGACCCAGTACTTC.

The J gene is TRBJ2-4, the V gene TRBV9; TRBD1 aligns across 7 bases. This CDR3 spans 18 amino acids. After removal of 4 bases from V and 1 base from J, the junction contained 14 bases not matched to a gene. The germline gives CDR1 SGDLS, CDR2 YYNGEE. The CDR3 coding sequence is TGTGCCAGCAGCCCACGGGACAGCCCCGCGCGGGCCAAAAACATTCAGTACTTC. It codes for CASSPRDSPARAKNIQYF.

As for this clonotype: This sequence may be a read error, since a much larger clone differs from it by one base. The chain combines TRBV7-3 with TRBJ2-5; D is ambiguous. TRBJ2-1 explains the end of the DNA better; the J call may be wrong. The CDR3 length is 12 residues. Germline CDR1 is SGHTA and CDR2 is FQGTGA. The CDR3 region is CVSSSNSYEQFF. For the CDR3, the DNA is TGTGTCAGCAGCTCGAACAGCTATGAGCAGTTCTTC.

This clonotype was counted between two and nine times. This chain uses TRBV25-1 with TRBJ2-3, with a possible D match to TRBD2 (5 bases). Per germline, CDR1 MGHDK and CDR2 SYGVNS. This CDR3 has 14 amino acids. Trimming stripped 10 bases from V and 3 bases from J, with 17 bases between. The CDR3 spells CAIRPGLNTDTQYF. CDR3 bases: TGTGCCATCAGACCGGGGTTGAATACAGATACGCAGTATTTT.

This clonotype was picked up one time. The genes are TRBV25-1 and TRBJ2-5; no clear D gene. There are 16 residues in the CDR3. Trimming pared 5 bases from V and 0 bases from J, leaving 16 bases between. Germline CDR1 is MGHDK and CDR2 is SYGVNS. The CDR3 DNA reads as TGTGCCAGCAGTCCTGTAGAGAATTTGTACCAAGAGACCCAGTACTTC. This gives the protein CASSPVENLYQETQYF.

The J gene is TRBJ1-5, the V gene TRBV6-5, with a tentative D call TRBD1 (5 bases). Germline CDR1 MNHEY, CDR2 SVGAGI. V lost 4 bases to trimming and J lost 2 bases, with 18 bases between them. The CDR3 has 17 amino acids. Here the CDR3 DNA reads TGTGCCAGCAGTTGGCTTAAGTCTAGGGGAGGCAATCAGCCCCAGCATTTT. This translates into CASSWLKSRGGNQPQHF.

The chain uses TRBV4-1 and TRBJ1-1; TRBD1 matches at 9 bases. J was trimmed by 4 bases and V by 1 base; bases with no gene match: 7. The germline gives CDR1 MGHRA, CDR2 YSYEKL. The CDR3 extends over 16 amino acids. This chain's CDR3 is CASSQAPQGAGTEAFF. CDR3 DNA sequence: TGCGCCAGCAGCCAAGCCCCACAGGGGGCCGGCACTGAAGCTTTCTTT.

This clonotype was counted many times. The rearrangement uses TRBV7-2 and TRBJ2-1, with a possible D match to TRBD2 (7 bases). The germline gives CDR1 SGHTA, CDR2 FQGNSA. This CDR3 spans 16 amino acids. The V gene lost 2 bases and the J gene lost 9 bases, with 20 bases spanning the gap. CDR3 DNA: TGTGCCAGCAGCTTAACGGGGGGAGGGGGTTTCGCTGAGCAGTTCTTC. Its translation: CASSLTGGGGFAEQFF.

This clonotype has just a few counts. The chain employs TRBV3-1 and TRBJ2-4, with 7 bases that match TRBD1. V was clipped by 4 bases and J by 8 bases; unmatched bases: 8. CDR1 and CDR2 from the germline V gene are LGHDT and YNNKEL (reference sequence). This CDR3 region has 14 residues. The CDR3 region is CASSPRQGGDIQYF. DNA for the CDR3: TGTGCCAGCAGCCCCCGACAGGGTGGGGACATTCAGTACTTC. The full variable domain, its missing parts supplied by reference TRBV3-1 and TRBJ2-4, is DTAVSQTPKYLVTQMGNDKSIKCEQNLGHDTMYWYKQDSKKFLKIMFSYNNKELIINETVPNRFSPKSPDKAHLNLHINSLELGDSAVYFCASSPRQGGDIQYFGAGTRLSVL.

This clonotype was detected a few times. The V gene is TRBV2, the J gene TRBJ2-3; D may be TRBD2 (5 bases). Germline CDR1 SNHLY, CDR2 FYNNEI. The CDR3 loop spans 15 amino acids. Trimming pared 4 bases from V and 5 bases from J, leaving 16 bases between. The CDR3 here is CASSVSGELVDTQYF. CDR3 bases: TGTGCCAGCAGTGTTTCCGGGGAGCTTGTAGATACGCAGTATTTT. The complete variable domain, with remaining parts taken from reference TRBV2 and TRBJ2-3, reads EPEVTQTPSHQVTQMGQEVILRCVPISNHLYFYWYRQILGQKVEFLVSFYNNEISEKSEIFDDQFSVERPDGSNFTLKIRSTKLEDSAMYFCASSVSGELVDTQYFGPGTRLTVL.

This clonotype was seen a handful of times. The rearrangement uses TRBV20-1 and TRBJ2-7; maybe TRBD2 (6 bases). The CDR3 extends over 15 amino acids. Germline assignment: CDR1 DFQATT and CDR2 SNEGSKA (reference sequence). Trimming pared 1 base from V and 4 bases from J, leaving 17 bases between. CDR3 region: CSARVKGGGAYEQYF. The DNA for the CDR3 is TGCAGTGCTAGAGTGAAGGGAGGAGGGGCTTACGAGCAGTACTTC.

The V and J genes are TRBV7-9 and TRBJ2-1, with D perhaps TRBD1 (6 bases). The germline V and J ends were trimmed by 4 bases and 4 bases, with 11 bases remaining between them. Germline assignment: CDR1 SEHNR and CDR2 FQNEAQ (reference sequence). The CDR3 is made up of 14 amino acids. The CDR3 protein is CASSSWQGYNEQFF. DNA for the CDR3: TGTGCCAGCAGCTCATGGCAGGGGTACAATGAGCAGTTCTTC.

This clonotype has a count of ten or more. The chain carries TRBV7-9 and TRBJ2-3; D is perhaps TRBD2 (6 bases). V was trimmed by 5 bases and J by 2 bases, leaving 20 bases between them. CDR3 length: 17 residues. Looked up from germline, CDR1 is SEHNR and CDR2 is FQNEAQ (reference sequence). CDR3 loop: CASSPSLVADYTDTQYF. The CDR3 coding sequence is TGTGCCAGCAGCCCCTCGTTGGTAGCGGATTACACAGATACGCAGTATTTT.

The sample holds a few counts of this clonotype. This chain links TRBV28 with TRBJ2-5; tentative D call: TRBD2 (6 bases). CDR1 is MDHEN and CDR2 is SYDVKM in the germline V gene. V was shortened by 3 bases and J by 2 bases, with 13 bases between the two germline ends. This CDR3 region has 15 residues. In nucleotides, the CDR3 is TGTGCCAGCAGTTTTGAGAGGGCGGGGCAAGAGACCCAGTACTTC. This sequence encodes CASSFERAGQETQYF.

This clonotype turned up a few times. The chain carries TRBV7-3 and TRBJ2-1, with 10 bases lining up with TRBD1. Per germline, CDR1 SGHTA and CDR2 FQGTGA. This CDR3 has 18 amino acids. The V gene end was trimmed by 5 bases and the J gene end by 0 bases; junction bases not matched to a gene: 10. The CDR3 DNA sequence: TGTGCCAGCAGCCACGGACAGGGGGGTACCAACTCCTACAATGAGCAGTTCTTC. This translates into CASSHGQGGTNSYNEQFF.

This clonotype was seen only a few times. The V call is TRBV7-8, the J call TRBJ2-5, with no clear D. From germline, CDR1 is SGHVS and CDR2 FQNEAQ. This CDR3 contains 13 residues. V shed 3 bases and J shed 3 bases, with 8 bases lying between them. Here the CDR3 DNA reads TGTGCCAGCAGCTTTGGGCAGAAAGAGACCCAGTACTTC. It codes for CASSFGQKETQYF.

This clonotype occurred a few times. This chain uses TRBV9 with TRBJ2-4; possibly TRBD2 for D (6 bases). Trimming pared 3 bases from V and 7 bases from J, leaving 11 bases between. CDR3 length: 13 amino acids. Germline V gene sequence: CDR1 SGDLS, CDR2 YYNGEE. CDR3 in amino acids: CASSDRAGNIQYF. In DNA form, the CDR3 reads TGTGCCAGCAGCGACCGGGCGGGGAACATTCAGTACTTC.

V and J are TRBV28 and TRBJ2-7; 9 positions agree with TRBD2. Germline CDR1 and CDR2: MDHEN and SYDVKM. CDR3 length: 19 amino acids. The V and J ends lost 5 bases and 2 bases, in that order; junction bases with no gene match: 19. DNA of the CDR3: TGTGCCAGCAGTCATCCGACTAGCGGCCAAAATTGGAGCCCCTACGAGCAGTACTTC. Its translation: CASSHPTSGQNWSPYEQYF.

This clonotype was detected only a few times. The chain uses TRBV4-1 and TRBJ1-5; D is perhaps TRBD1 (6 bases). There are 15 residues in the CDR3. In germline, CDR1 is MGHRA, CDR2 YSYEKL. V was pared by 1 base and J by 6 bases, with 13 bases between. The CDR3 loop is CASSQVFQGTQPQHF. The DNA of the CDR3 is TGCGCCAGCAGCCAAGTTTTCCAGGGGACTCAGCCCCAGCATTTT.

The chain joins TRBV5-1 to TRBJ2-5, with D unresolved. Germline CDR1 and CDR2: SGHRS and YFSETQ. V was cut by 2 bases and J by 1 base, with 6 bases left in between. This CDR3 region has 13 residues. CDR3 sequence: CASSFESQETQYF. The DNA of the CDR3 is TGCGCCAGCAGCTTTGAGAGCCAAGAGACCCAGTACTTC. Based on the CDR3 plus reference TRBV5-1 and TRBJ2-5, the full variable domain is KAGVTQTPRYLIKTRGQQVTLSCSPISGHRSVSWYQQTPGQGLQFLFEYFSETQRNKGNFPGRFSGRQFSNSRSEMNVSTLELGDSALYLCASSFESQETQYFGPGTRLLVL.

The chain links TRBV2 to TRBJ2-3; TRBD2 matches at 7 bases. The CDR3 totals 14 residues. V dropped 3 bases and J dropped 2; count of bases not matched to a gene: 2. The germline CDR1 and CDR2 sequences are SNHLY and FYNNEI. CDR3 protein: CASSDGRYTDTQYF. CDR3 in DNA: TGTGCCAGCAGTGACGGGAGGTACACAGATACGCAGTATTTT.

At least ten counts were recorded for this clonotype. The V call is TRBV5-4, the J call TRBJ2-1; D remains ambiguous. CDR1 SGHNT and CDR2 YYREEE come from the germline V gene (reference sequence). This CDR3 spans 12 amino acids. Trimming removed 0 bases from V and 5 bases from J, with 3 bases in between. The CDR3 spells CASSLGHNEQFF. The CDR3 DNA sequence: TGTGCCAGCAGCTTGGGCCACAATGAGCAGTTCTTC.

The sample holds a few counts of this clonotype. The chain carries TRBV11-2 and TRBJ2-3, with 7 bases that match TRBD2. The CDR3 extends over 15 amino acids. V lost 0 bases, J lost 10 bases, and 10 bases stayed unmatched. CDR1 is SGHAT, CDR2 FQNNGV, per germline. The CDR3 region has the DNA TGTGCCAGCAGCTTAGAGGGCGGGAGCGGATTTGCGCAGTATTTT. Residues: CASSLEGGSGFAQYF.